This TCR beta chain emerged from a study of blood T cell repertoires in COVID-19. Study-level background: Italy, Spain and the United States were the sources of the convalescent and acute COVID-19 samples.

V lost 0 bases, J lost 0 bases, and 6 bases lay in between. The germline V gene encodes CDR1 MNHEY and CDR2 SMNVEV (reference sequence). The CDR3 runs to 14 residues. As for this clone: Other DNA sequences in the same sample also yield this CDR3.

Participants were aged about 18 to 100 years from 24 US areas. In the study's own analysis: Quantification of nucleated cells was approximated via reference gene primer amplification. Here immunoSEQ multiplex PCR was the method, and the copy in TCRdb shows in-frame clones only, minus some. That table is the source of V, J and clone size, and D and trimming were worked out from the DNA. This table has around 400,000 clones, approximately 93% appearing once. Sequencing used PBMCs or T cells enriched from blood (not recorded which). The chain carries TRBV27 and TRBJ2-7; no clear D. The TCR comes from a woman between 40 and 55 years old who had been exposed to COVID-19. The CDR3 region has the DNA TGTGCCAGCAGTTTATCTGGCGGCTCCTACGAGCAGTACTTC. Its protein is CASSLSGGSYEQYF.